This T cell receptor (beta chain) was observed in a study of shared T cell receptors in the human thymus (dated by TCRdb to about 2021). Some background on the complete study: The study examined how self-reactive, shared T-cell receptor alpha chains are generated in the human thymus.

As concerns this clone: No antigen is known for it. Base qualities were left out, and no much larger clone turns up one base away.

The library was produced with the immunoSEQ multiplex PCR assay. Sourced from immuneACCESS, this table was stored by TCRdb with only in-frame sequences that have V and J called. A share of the clones is absent; for the studies checked, an unresolved V gene accounts for under half, and the remainder has no known explanation. The sample table holds roughly 710,000 clones, of which approximately 83% were seen once. Jointly, the top ten make up 0.008% to 0.011% of the sample. Germline trimming amounts to 3 bases on V and 3 bases on J, with 13 as the count of junction bases outside the gene matches. CDR3 length: 17 amino acids, cysteine to phenylalanine. Of all the DNA, just the CDR3 is kept, 51 bases in frame from base 1. The germline V gene sets CDR1 to SGHRS and CDR2 to YFSETQ. The sample was also reused in another study, on human thymus T cells. The second publication reports: In Finland, the donors were immunologically healthy infants who were having open corrective cardiac surgery for congenital heart defects. Thymus tissue was collected as surgical resects that were removed during corrective cardiac surgery. V and J gene segment usage appeared biased in both thymic and peripheral blood repertoires. The related research found that thymic TCR repertoires overlapped highly between unrelated individuals. The study described the TCR alpha and beta repertoires in about eight infant thymus samples and four matching peripheral blood samples. Donor ages ranged from about 7 to 244 days, and the cohort comprised over five male and two female infants. Thymocytes were released mechanically from tissue and stored at -70 °C as pellets of roughly 8.5-32 million cells. Genomic DNA was extracted from frozen cell pellets with a QIAsymphony instrument. The immunoSEQ multiplex PCR assay was used to amplify the TCRB and TCRAD loci from a standardized amount of quality-controlled genomic DNA. Amplicons spanned the V(D)J region at a length sufficient to cover the CDR3 and identify V and J genes. Through the commercial immunoSEQ service, the amplicons were sequenced on an Illumina platform. Primer bias and sequencing errors were corrected as previously described, and TCRAD and TCRB were defined on the basis of the IMGT database. immunoSEQ Analyzer 3.0 and VDJTools were used for repertoire analysis, which covered basic statistics, V/J segment usage, diversity estimates, rarefaction and pairwise overlap. Diversity was estimated using the Chao1, ChaoE, Efron-Thisted, Shannon and inverse Simpson indices, and was also estimated on datasets down-sampled to the size of the smallest sample. Repertoire overlap was determined by strict matching of CDR3 nucleotide sequence, V gene and J gene, and Jaccard-based multidimensional scaling clustering was applied. On average, thymus samples gave 750,000 to 950,000 unique TCRB clonotypes, whereas blood samples gave roughly 80,000.

Material for sequencing was thymocytes. The TCR originated in a girl in the first two years of life with a congenital heart defect. Donor details come from another sample of the same person, matched by shared clones. The chain uses TRBV5-1 and TRBJ1-1; 8 nucleotides in the junction match TRBD1. The CDR3 loop reads CASSSQPRQGRDTEAFF. The DNA sequence is given as TGCGCCAGCAGCTCCCAGCCGAGACAGGGGCGGGACACTGAAGCTTTCTTT. With the portions outside the CDR3 filled from the reference TRBV5-1 and TRBJ1-1 genes, the complete variable region becomes KAGVTQTPRYLIKTRGQQVTLSCSPISGHRSVSWYQQTPGQGLQFLFEYFSETQRNKGNFPGRFSGRQFSNSRSEMNVSTLELGDSALYLCASSSQPRQGRDTEAFFGQGTRLTVV.